This is a list of T cell receptor beta chains from one sample in a study of blood T cell repertoires in COVID-19. The repertoire was sequenced with immunoSEQ multiplex PCR; TCRdb's copy has only in-frame clones and lacks some. The data hold roughly 56,000 clones, with around 90% observed a single time. What was sequenced was peripheral blood. The receptors here all came from a man aged 60 to 75 with active COVID-19. Each CDR3 is given with its conserved first and last residue.

V: TRBV7-3
length: 14
CDR3: CASSSGGWTDTQYF

V: TRBV4-2
length: 15
CDR3: CASSQAASGTYEQYF

V: TRBV5-1
length: 16
CDR3: CASSLVSGGGRDTQYF

V: TRBV6-2/TRBV6-3
length: 18
CDR3: CASSLLAGGILPVNEQFF

V: TRBV6-4
length: 13
CDR3: CASSGQGAGTQYF

V: TRBV5-1
length: 15
CDR3: CASSRLQGRGEKLFF

V: TRBV4-1
length: 12
CDR3: CASSFRGETQYF

V: TRBV11-3
length: 17
CDR3: CASSHPTDRANTGELFF

V: TRBV5-5
length: 14
CDR3: CASSFPGDTQPQHF

V: TRBV5-1
length: 15
CDR3: CASSFSASGGGVQFF

V: TRBV23-1
length: 19
CDR3: CASSRHHRDSSVTTGELFF

V: TRBV4-2
length: 16
CDR3: CASSQGGTGGVYGYTF

V: TRBV6-2/TRBV6-3
length: 12
CDR3: CASSYTVNEQFF

V: TRBV7-8
length: 13
CDR3: CASSGGVNEKLFF

V: TRBV20-1
length: 13
CDR3: CSASLELVYEQYF

V: TRBV25-1
length: 12
CDR3: CASSEVEREQFF

V: TRBV10-3
length: 15
CDR3: CAICEIGGSYNEQFF

V: TRBV27
length: 13
CDR3: CASSSLAKNIQYF

V: TRBV29-1
length: 15
CDR3: CSVDGGRQGMGTQYF

V: TRBV15
length: 16
CDR3: CATSRETGMPGKTQYF

V: TRBV9
length: 15
CDR3: CASSVGGRAGGELFF

V: TRBV19
length: 14
CDR3: CASSIAVAGAEAFF

V: TRBV4-1
length: 15
CDR3: CASRLAPLPTDTQYF

V: TRBV28
length: 13
CDR3: CASSPASSGELFF

V: TRBV25-1
length: 14
CDR3: CASSRRATNEKLFF

V: TRBV28
length: 16
CDR3: CASSLAARVGNQPQHF

V: TRBV5-6
length: 15
CDR3: CASRSDRGRSYEQYF

V: TRBV28
length: 12
CDR3: CASSLRGHGAFF

V: TRBV28
length: 13
CDR3: CASCKLYNYGYTF

V: TRBV2
length: 17
CDR3: CASSEAFGTSPYNEQFF

V: TRBV7-2
length: 16
CDR3: CASSPLGGSNTGELFF

V: TRBV3-1/TRBV3-2
length: 13
CDR3: CASCSGQGSEAFF

V: TRBV27
length: 14
CDR3: CASRPWGGMTEAFF

V: TRBV29-1
length: 15
CDR3: CSGVDDWDRQETQYF

V: TRBV27
length: 11
CDR3: CASRTVFGAFF

V: TRBV30
length: 12
CDR3: CAWGTGIHGYTF

V: TRBV9
length: 15
CDR3: CASSVGQGVTRGYTF